This TCR beta chain was found in a study of memory B cells and T cells in multiple sclerosis. Points from the study as a whole: Clone-set sizes differed between compartments, so shared clonotype counts needed normalization.

After stimulus-free culture, autoproliferating CFSE-dim and non-proliferating CFSE-high T cells were sequenced separately. Pooled replicate wells came from about 50 million CFSE-labeled PBMCs cultured 6 to 8 days without stimulus. Without exogenous stimuli, approximately 0.46 uM CFSE-labeled PBMCs were cultured serum-free. The repertoire was sequenced with immunoSEQ multiplex PCR; TCRdb's copy has only in-frame clones and lacks some. The sample has approximately 12,000 clones, 84% seen once; the top ten hold over 2.5%. Trimming removed 0 bases at V and 4 bases at J, with 7 bases between. This CDR3 is built from 13 residues. The germline V gene encodes CDR1 SGHNT and CDR2 YYREEE (reference sequence). Concerning this clone: Its antigen is still unknown.

The specimen sequenced was PBMCs from blood kept in culture. The sequence was obtained from a human donor with multiple sclerosis. The rearrangement joins TRBV5-4 to TRBJ1-2, with D hard to call. CDR3 protein: CASSLASFYGYTF. Written as DNA, the CDR3 is TGTGCCAGCAGCTTGGCTAGTTTCTATGGCTACACCTTC.